What follows are 8 T cell receptor beta chains derived from one specimen sequenced in a study of post-analysis software for immune sequencing data. Whole-study findings and limits: Comparison of patients with controls showed roughly five TRBV segments more frequent in patients, TRBV5-6, TRBV5-1 and TRBV20-1 among them.

Researchers reported that TCR beta cDNA libraries carried unique molecular identifiers. TCRdb re-called the PCR reads through MiXCR, storing one row per CDR3 protein. Found here are 750,000 to 950,000 distinct CDR3 sequences, approximately 57% of them singletons; the top ten hold 4.6%. These receptors are not linked to any known antigen. Input material: blood. These receptor sequences come from a girl aged 10 to 17 with multiple sclerosis.

This clonotype was picked up a small number of times. The rearrangement links TRBV12-3 or TRBV12-4 to TRBJ1-2; 7 nucleotides line up with TRBD1. The CDR3 runs 15 residues. The ends lost 0 bases at V and 4 bases at J; junction bases unmatched: 5. In DNA form, the CDR3 reads TGTGCCAGCAGTTTAGCTGTAGGGACAGCCTATGGCTACACCTTC. Its protein product is CASSLAVGTAYGYTF.

This chain links TRBV5-1 with TRBJ1-1; D is perhaps TRBD1 (5 bases). CDR1 and CDR2 from the germline V gene are SGHRS and YFSETQ. There are 16 residues in the CDR3. V was pared by 3 bases and J by 0 bases, with 15 bases between. The CDR3, as DNA: TGCGCCAGCAGCTCGACGTTAGGGGTTATGAACACTGAAGCTTTCTTT. Translated, it gives CASSSTLGVMNTEAFF.

This chain joins TRBV18 and TRBJ2-1, with D possibly TRBD1 on 6 matching bases. The germline gives CDR1 KGHSH, CDR2 LQKENI. Trimming removed 5 bases at V and 4 bases at J, with 12 bases between. The CDR3 is 14 residues long. The CDR3 loop reads CASSIQQGYNEQFF. CDR3 DNA: TGTGCCAGCTCAATTCAACAGGGATACAATGAGCAGTTCTTC.

This chain links TRBV24-1 with TRBJ2-3; maybe TRBD1 (6 bases). The germline gives CDR1 KGHDR, CDR2 SFDVKD. The CDR3 is made up of 15 amino acids. V was cut by 2 bases and J by 1 base, with 9 bases left in between. CDR3 sequence: CATSDSGVGTDTQYF. In DNA form, the CDR3 reads TGTGCCACCAGTGATTCAGGGGTCGGCACAGATACGCAGTATTTT.

V is TRBV27 and J is TRBJ2-7; no definite D call. This CDR3 region has 16 residues. Trimming pared 5 bases from V and 0 bases from J, leaving 17 bases between. CDR1 and CDR2 from the germline V gene are MNHEY and SMNVEV (reference sequence). The CDR3 region is CASSPNTGWSSYEQYF. DNA of the CDR3: TGTGCCAGCAGTCCCAATACCGGCTGGAGCTCCTACGAGCAGTACTTC.

The CDR3 loop is CASGDGTYSYNEQFF. For the CDR3, the DNA is TGTGCTAGTGGTGACGGGACATACTCCTACAATGAGCAGTTCTTC. The chain joins TRBV12-5 to TRBJ2-1; D possibly corresponds to TRBD1 (6 bases). Trimming took off 5 bases at V and 0 bases at J, with 11 bases between the two ends. CDR1 and CDR2 from the germline V gene are LGHNT and FRNRAP. The CDR3 is 15 residues long.

The sample holds many counts of this clonotype. This chain connects TRBV7-2 to TRBJ2-7; TRBD2 matches 9 bases. Germline lookup yields CDR1 SGHTA and CDR2 FQGNSA. The V and J ends lost 8 bases and 7 bases, in that order; junction bases with no gene match: 15. The CDR3 runs to 15 residues. Here the CDR3 reads CASEPRSGRAQEQYF. In nucleotides, the CDR3 is TGTGCCAGCGAGCCCCGTAGCGGGAGAGCTCAAGAGCAGTACTTC.

The chain carries TRBV7-3 and TRBJ2-3; 8 bases are a match to TRBD1. V lost 1 base, J lost 3 bases, and 6 bases stayed unmatched. This CDR3 comprises 16 residues. Germline V gene sequence: CDR1 SGHTA, CDR2 FQGTGA. CDR3 in amino acids: CASSLRARGQTDTQYF. DNA for the CDR3: TGTGCCAGCAGCTTAAGGGCCAGGGGGCAAACAGATACGCAGTATTTT. The variable domain in full, with the rest retrieved from reference TRBV7-3 and TRBJ2-3, is GAGVSQTPSNKVTEKGKYVELRCDPISGHTALYWYRQSLGQGPEFLIYFQGTGAADDSGLPNDRFFAVRPEGSVSTLKIQRTERGDSAVYLCASSLRARGQTDTQYFGPGTRLTVL.